What follows are 32 T cell receptor beta chains derived from one specimen sequenced in a study of blood T cells in healthy people across ages. Combining a sample-barcoded 5' primer with a J-beta primer mix, a second PCR ran for about 7 to 11 cycles. TCRdb independently ran MiXCR on the 5' RACE reads; one entry per CDR3 protein. The sample holds 710,000 or so distinct CDR3 sequences; 22% are singletons and the top ten take around 22%. Sequencing was performed on blood. These receptors were collected from a man aged 65-85 years in good health.

This clonotype was counted only a few times. This chain links TRBV9 with TRBJ1-3; D not resolved. The germline V gene encodes CDR1 SGDLS and CDR2 YYNGEE. The CDR3 is made up of 15 amino acids. V shed 4 bases and J shed 3 bases, with 14 bases lying between them. The CDR3 coding sequence is TGTGCCAGCAGCCCCCCCGATGGGTTTGGAAACACCATATATTTT. Residues: CASSPPDGFGNTIYF.

This clonotype was counted between two and nine times. J is TRBJ2-1 and V is TRBV5-5, with D hard to call. CDR1 is SGHKS and CDR2 is YYEKEE in the germline V gene (reference sequence). V was trimmed by 4 bases and J by 4 bases, leaving 9 bases between them. The CDR3 is 13 residues long. CDR3 in amino acids: CASSPHLYNEQFF. CDR3 coding DNA: TGTGCCAGCAGCCCCCATCTTTACAATGAGCAGTTCTTC.

This clonotype was detected a few times. V and J are TRBV5-1 and TRBJ1-1, with D perhaps matching TRBD1 (6 bases). CDR1 is SGHRS, CDR2 YFSETQ, per germline. Trimming removed 0 bases from V and 7 bases from J, with 10 bases in between. The CDR3 loop spans 13 amino acids. CDR3 residues: CASSLGTVSEAFF. The DNA of the CDR3 is TGCGCCAGCAGCTTGGGGACAGTCAGTGAAGCTTTCTTT.

This chain uses TRBV6-6 with TRBJ2-3, with D tentatively TRBD2 (6 bases). Trimming removed 7 bases at V and 2 bases at J, with 16 bases between. The CDR3 runs to 15 residues. CDR1 MNHNY and CDR2 SVGAGI come from the germline V gene (reference sequence). The CDR3 nucleotides are TGTGCCAGCACTACACGGGACTCCTACACAGATACGCAGTATTTT. Protein sequence: CASTTRDSYTDTQYF.

This clonotype showed up just once. As DNA, the CDR3 is TGTGCCAGCAGTGAAGGAGCAGAAGGTGGAAAACTGTTTTTT. Protein: CASSEGAEGGKLFF. The chain has TRBV6-1 and TRBJ1-4; no definite D call. V lost 1 base and J lost 10, with 13 bases in between. Germline V gives CDR1 MNHNS, CDR2 SASEGT. CDR3 length: 14 residues.

This rearrangement joins TRBV12-3 or TRBV12-4 to TRBJ1-5; D perhaps matches TRBD1 (6 bases). There are 12 residues in the CDR3. V was trimmed by 3 bases and J by 7 bases, leaving 7 bases between them. The CDR3 DNA reads TGTGCCAGCAGTTTCGGACAGCAGCCCCAGCATTTT. It codes for CASSFGQQPQHF.

The sample holds a few counts of this clonotype. The V gene is TRBV28, the J gene TRBJ2-2, with D tentatively TRBD2 (7 bases). CDR1 is MDHEN and CDR2 is SYDVKM in the germline V gene. The CDR3 loop spans 15 amino acids. V was pared by 10 bases and J by 2 bases, with 17 bases between. The CDR3 sequence is CAIRGGARNTGELFF. The DNA of the CDR3 is TGTGCCATCCGAGGGGGGGCCCGAAACACCGGGGAGCTGTTTTTT.

The chain combines TRBV20-1 with TRBJ2-1, with D tentatively TRBD2 (5 bases). Germline V gene data show CDR1 as DFQATT and CDR2 as SNEGSKA (reference sequence). This CDR3 comprises 15 residues. V lost 0 bases, J lost 0 bases, and 9 bases lay in between. The CDR3 bases are TGCAGTGCTAGAGATGGAGGCCCCTCCTACAATGAGCAGTTCTTC. Translating gives CSARDGGPSYNEQFF.

This clonotype was counted at least ten times. The CDR3 region is CSGRTGINTGELFF. CDR3 DNA sequence: TGCAGCGGTCGGACAGGGATTAACACCGGGGAGCTGTTTTTT. V gene TRBV29-1 combines with J gene TRBJ2-2; 8 bases line up with TRBD1. With 7 bases clipped from V and 2 bases from J, the junction kept 6 bases outside the gene matches. The length of the CDR3 is 14 residues. The germline V gene encodes CDR1 SQVTM and CDR2 ANQGSEA.

This clonotype was picked up a small number of times. The V call is TRBV18, the J call TRBJ2-2; D is unresolved. The CDR3 consists of 13 residues. V was shortened by 4 bases and J by 6 bases, with 9 bases between the two germline ends. Germline V CDR1 and CDR2: KGHSH, LQKENI. CDR3 amino acids: CASSQTPSGELFF. The CDR3, as DNA: TGTGCCAGCTCACAAACTCCTTCCGGGGAGCTGTTTTTT.

This clonotype was counted only a few times. The chain couples TRBV7-3 to TRBJ1-1; 10 bases fit TRBD1. Losses at the gene ends were 6 bases for V and 5 bases for J; bases not matched to a gene: 6. The germline CDR1 and CDR2 sequences are SGHTA and FQGTGA. The CDR3 loop spans 14 amino acids. CDR3 bases: TGTGCCAGCAGTTCGACAGGGGGCATGACTGAAGCTTTCTTT. Translating gives CASSSTGGMTEAFF.

This clonotype has a handful of counts. This sequence joins TRBV25-1 and TRBJ2-5; D uncertain. The germline V gene encodes CDR1 MGHDK and CDR2 SYGVNS. V was pared by 2 bases and J by 1 base, with 11 bases between. CDR3 length equals 15 residues. This chain's CDR3 is CASSEPLGPQETQYF. CDR3 bases: TGTGCCAGCAGTGAACCACTTGGGCCCCAAGAGACCCAGTACTTC.

The table lists this clonotype with a few counts. This sequence joins TRBV6-2 or TRBV6-3 and TRBJ1-4; 10 nucleotides agree with TRBD1. The ends lost 6 bases at V and 7 bases at J; junction bases unmatched: 5. Germline V gene sequence: CDR1 MNHEY, CDR2 SVGEGT. The CDR3 has 14 amino acids. The chain's CDR3 is CASRGQGVGEKLFF. CDR3 nucleotide sequence: TGTGCCAGCAGAGGACAGGGGGTTGGTGAAAAACTGTTTTTT.

A few counts support this clonotype. This chain links TRBV7-2 with TRBJ2-3; the D call may be TRBD1 or TRBD2 (6 bases each). This CDR3 has 14 residues. V shed 11 bases and J shed 2 bases, with 17 bases lying between them. The germline V gene encodes CDR1 SGHTA and CDR2 FQGNSA. The CDR3 sequence: CAGTRGEVTDTQYF. The DNA for the CDR3 is TGTGCCGGCACTAGGGGGGAAGTCACAGATACGCAGTATTTT.

This clonotype was detected only a few times. The chain combines TRBV7-9 with TRBJ2-1; D is ambiguous. There are 15 residues in the CDR3. V gave up 2 bases and J gave up 9 bases, with 17 bases separating them. Germline values: CDR1 SEHNR, CDR2 FQNEAQ (reference sequence). The chain's CDR3 is CASSLSGSMVGEQFF. DNA for the CDR3: TGTGCCAGCAGCTTATCCGGATCTATGGTTGGTGAGCAGTTCTTC. Full variable domain (rest looked up from reference TRBV7-9 and TRBJ2-1): DTGVSQNPRHKITKRGQNVTFRCDPISEHNRLYWYRQTLGQGPEFLTYFQNEAQLEKSRLLSDRFSAERPKGSFSTLEIQRTEQGDSAMYLCASSLSGSMVGEQFFGPGTRLTVL.

This clonotype was seen only a few times. V usage is TRBV12-3 or TRBV12-4 and J usage is TRBJ1-6; D possibly corresponds to TRBD1 (5 bases). The CDR3 consists of 17 residues. V dropped 1 base and J dropped 7 bases, with 17 bases sitting between them. CDR3 sequence (DNA): TGTGCCAGCAGTTTAGGTGGGGCGCGGAGGGAGAATTCACCCCTCCACTTT. It yields the protein CASSLGGARRENSPLHF.

This chain connects TRBV20-1 to TRBJ2-1; D possibly corresponds to TRBD1 (5 bases). CDR3 length equals 13 residues. Germline values: CDR1 DFQATT, CDR2 SNEGSKA (reference sequence). The germline V and J ends were trimmed by 4 bases and 6 bases, with 13 bases remaining between them. This CDR3 is CSAMNPGFNEQFF. Written as DNA, the CDR3 is TGCAGTGCTATGAACCCAGGGTTCAATGAGCAGTTCTTC.

This chain connects TRBV30 to TRBJ1-5; D gene ambiguous. Trimming left V 4 bases short and J 2 bases short, with 12 bases between. CDR1 GTSNPN and CDR2 SVGIG come from the germline V gene (reference sequence). The length of the CDR3 is 14 residues. As DNA, the CDR3 is TGTGCCTGGACGGAAAGGGTAGGCAATCAGCCCCAGCATTTT. This gives the protein CAWTERVGNQPQHF. Supplemented by reference TRBV30 and TRBJ1-5, the full variable domain reads SQTIHQWPATLVQPVGSPLSLECTVEGTSNPNLYWYRQAAGRGLQLLFYSVGIGQISSEVPQNLSASRPQDRQFILSSKKLLLSDSGFYLCAWTERVGNQPQHFGDGTRLSIL.

V usage is TRBV20-1 and J usage is TRBJ1-1; the D is unclear. Trimming removed 3 bases at V and 1 base at J, with 6 bases between. This CDR3 has 12 residues. The V gene's germline CDR1 is DFQATT and CDR2 SNEGSKA (reference sequence). The CDR3 loop is CSARFQNTEAFF. The DNA of the CDR3 is TGCAGTGCTAGGTTCCAGAACACTGAAGCTTTCTTT.

V gene TRBV7-2 combines with J gene TRBJ2-7; no reliable D call. Germline lookup yields CDR1 SGHTA and CDR2 FQGNSA. Trimming took off 3 bases at V and 2 bases at J, with 11 bases between the two ends. CDR3 length equals 14 residues. The CDR3 DNA is TGTGCCAGCAGCTTTCGTCAGGACCCCTACGAGCAGTACTTC. Translating gives CASSFRQDPYEQYF.

This chain uses TRBV9 with TRBJ2-1, with D perhaps matching TRBD2 (5 bases). The J call may be incorrect, as the DNA end agrees better with TRBJ2-5. Germline V gene sequence: CDR1 SGDLS, CDR2 YYNGEE. CDR3 length equals 14 residues. CDR3 amino acids: CASSETGLVGTQYF. The CDR3 bases are TGTGCCAGCAGCGAGACCGGACTGGTGGGAACCCAGTACTTC.

The chain couples TRBV10-3 to TRBJ2-3, with 10 bases fitting TRBD2. Losses at the gene ends were 5 bases for V and 1 base for J; bases not matched to a gene: 3. Germline V gene data show CDR1 as ENHRY and CDR2 as SYGVKD. The CDR3 spans 15 residues. The CDR3 loop reads CAISSGTSGTDTQYF. CDR3 nucleotide sequence: TGTGCCATCAGTTCCGGGACTAGCGGCACAGATACGCAGTATTTT.

This clonotype appeared a few times. J is TRBJ2-7 and V is TRBV10-3; 7 bases fit TRBD1. This CDR3 spans 13 amino acids. Germline CDR1 reads ENHRY; CDR2 reads SYGVKD. V trimming: 7 bases; J trimming: 4 bases; junction bases outside the gene matches: 7. The CDR3 nucleotides are TGTGCCATCAAGGCAGACAGGGAATACGAGCAGTACTTC. Protein product: CAIKADREYEQYF.

This chain uses TRBV7-2 with TRBJ2-1, with unresolved D. The DNA matches TRBJ2-7 better at its end, which makes the J call doubtful. The CDR3 spans 13 residues. In germline, CDR1 is SGHTA, CDR2 FQGNSA. The CDR3 DNA follows: TGTGCCAGCAGCCTAACAAGGACCTACGAGCAGTACGTC. Protein: CASSLTRTYEQYV.

At least ten counts were recorded for this clonotype. J is TRBJ1-5 and V is TRBV27, with TRBD1 identical over 7 bases. Germline CDR1 MNHEY, CDR2 SMNVEV (reference sequence). The J segment lost 5 bases and the V segment lost 6 bases, leaving 10 bases of the junction unmatched. The CDR3 sequence is 15 residues long. The chain's CDR3 is CASRRFSTGHQPQHF. The CDR3 DNA reads as TGTGCCAGCAGAAGATTCTCGACAGGGCATCAGCCCCAGCATTTT.

The DNA for the CDR3 is TGCGCCAGCAGCCAAGATTTCCGGGCTAACTATGGCTACACCTTC. This translates into CASSQDFRANYGYTF. This chain uses TRBV4-1 with TRBJ1-2; D ambiguous. The CDR3 runs to 15 residues. Germline CDR1 and CDR2: MGHRA and YSYEKL. Trimming shortened V by 0 bases and J by 0 bases, and 8 bases separated the two germline ends.

The chain is built from TRBV6-1 and TRBJ1-3, with no clear D. Germline loops: CDR1 MNHNS, CDR2 SASEGT. Trimming removed 7 bases at V and 2 bases at J, with 6 bases between. This CDR3 has 12 amino acids. The CDR3 DNA follows: TGTGCCAGCACAGACGCTGGAAACACCATATATTTT. This codes for CASTDAGNTIYF.

V gene TRBV4-1 combines with J gene TRBJ1-1, with D tentatively TRBD1 (5 bases). This CDR3 is built from 16 residues. Per the germline V gene, CDR1 is MGHRA and CDR2 is YSYEKL. Trimming stripped 3 bases from V and 4 bases from J, with 18 bases between. DNA for the CDR3: TGCGCCAGCAGCCATCCCGCGCGGGGCCGAGGCACTGAAGCTTTCTTT. Translated: CASSHPARGRGTEAFF.

The chain couples TRBV28 to TRBJ2-1; D is ambiguous. The DNA matches TRBJ2-7 better at its end, which makes the J call doubtful. The germline V gene encodes CDR1 MDHEN and CDR2 SYDVKM. CDR3 length: 12 residues. Here the CDR3 reads CASIGSNYEQYF. The CDR3 coding sequence is TGTGCCAGCATAGGCAGCAACTACGAGCAGTACTTC.

J is TRBJ1-6 and V is TRBV20-1; D might be TRBD1 (6 bases). The CDR3 totals 12 residues. Looked up from germline, CDR1 is DFQATT and CDR2 is SNEGSKA (reference sequence). V lost 6 bases, J lost 13 bases, and 16 bases lay in between. CDR3 nucleotide sequence: TGCAGTGCCCGGGGGGCCCTTGGTCCCCTCCACTTT. This sequence encodes CSARGALGPLHF.

The chain couples TRBV20-1 to TRBJ2-5; D is tentatively TRBD1 or TRBD2 (6 bases each). CDR3 length: 15 amino acids. Trimming left V 1 base short and J 4 bases short, with 16 bases between. Germline CDR1 DFQATT, CDR2 SNEGSKA (reference sequence). DNA for the CDR3: TGCAGTGCTAGAGGGGGGGCCAGGGTATTAGAGACCCAGTACTTC. Translation: CSARGGARVLETQYF.

The V gene is TRBV24-1, the J gene TRBJ2-1, with 11 bases matching TRBD2. J was trimmed by 0 bases and V by 3 bases; bases with no gene match: 3. Germline V gene data show CDR1 as KGHDR and CDR2 as SFDVKD. This CDR3 has 17 amino acids. The CDR3 DNA follows: TGTGCCACCAGTGATCAGGGACTAGCGGACTCCTACAATGAGCAGTTCTTC. This translates into CATSDQGLADSYNEQFF.